This T cell receptor (beta chain) was found in a study of shared clonotypes between healthy human individuals. Study-level background: Ranging from 18 to 49 in age, donors were a couple of women and a few men.

Running of the assay took place at deep level. Each unsorted PBMC replicate got 300 ng genomic DNA, tens of thousands of genomes. Measured with immunoSEQ multiplex PCR; TCRdb has only the in-frame clones, and not every one. The table lists about 460,000 clones, around 77% of them singletons. In regard to this clone: As yet, its antigen is unknown.

The study's findings and limits: Limitation of the genetic and exposure-history diversity represented came from the few donors.

From germline, CDR1 is MGHDK and CDR2 SYGVNS. The CDR3 consists of 16 residues. The V and J ends lost 5 bases and 2 bases, in that order; junction bases with no gene match: 8. The chain carries TRBV25-1 and TRBJ2-3, with TRBD1 matching 9 bases. The sequenced sample consisted of PBMCs. This clonotype originated in a middle-aged woman in good health. Some clones in this sample may be carry-over from other donors' samples. Written as DNA, the CDR3 is TGTGCCAGCAGTCCATCCGGGACAGGGCCCACAGATACGCAGTATTTT. Translating gives CASSPSGTGPTDTQYF.